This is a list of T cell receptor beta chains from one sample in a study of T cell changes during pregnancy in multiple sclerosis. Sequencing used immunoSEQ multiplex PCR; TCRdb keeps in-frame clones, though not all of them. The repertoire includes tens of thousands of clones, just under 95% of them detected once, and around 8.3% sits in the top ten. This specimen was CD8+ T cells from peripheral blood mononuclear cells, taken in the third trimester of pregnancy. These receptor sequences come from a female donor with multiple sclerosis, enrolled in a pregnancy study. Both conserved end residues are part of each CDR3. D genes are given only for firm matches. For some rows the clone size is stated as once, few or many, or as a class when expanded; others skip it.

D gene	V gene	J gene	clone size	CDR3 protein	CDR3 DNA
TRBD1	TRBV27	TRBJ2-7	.	CASSLRGREQYF	TGTGCCAGCAGTCTCAGGGGGCGCGAGCAGTACTTC
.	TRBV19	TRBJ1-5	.	CASSIGLSNQPQHF	TGTGCCAGTAGTATTGGACTTAGCAATCAGCCCCAGCATTTT
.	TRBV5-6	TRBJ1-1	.	CASSLGIGPTFF	TGTGCCAGCAGCTTGGGGATTGGGCCGACTTTCTTT
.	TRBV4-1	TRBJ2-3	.	CASSQVTATDTQYF	TGCGCCAGCAGCCAAGTGACTGCGACAGATACGCAGTATTTT
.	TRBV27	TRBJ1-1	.	CASQLDLAQNTEAFF	TGTGCCAGCCAATTGGATCTAGCTCAGAACACTGAAGCTTTCTTT
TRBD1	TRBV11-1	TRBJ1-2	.	CASSQLGQENYGYTF	TGTGCCAGCAGCCAACTGGGACAGGAAAACTATGGCTACACCTTC
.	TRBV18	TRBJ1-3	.	CASSPGGGDSGNTIYF	TGTGCCAGCTCACCAGGGGGCGGAGACTCTGGAAACACCATATATTTT
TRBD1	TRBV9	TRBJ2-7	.	CASSASQQGPPTYEQYF	TGTGCCAGCAGCGCCTCTCAACAGGGGCCACCTACCTACGAGCAGTACTTC
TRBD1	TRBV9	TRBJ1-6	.	CASNSGTGGNSPLHF	TGTGCCAGCAACTCCGGGACAGGGGGGAATTCACCCCTCCACTTT
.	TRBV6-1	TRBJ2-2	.	CASSEAHGNTGELFF	TGTGCCAGCAGTGAAGCCCACGGGAACACCGGGGAGCTGTTTTTT
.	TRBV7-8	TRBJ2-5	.	CASSATGGQETQYF	TGTGCCAGCAGCGCCACCGGGGGGCAGGAGACCCAGTACTTC
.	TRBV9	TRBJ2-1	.	CASSKGNSGNEQFF	TGTGCCAGCAGCAAAGGGAACTCAGGGAATGAGCAGTTCTTC
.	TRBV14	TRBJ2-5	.	CASSQDLGVQETQYF	TGTGCCAGCAGCCAAGATCTCGGAGTCCAAGAGACCCAGTACTTC
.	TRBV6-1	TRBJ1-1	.	CASSQAYLEAFF	TGTGCCAGCAGTCAGGCTTACCTTGAAGCTTTCTTT
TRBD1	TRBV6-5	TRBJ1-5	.	CASSPTGLEPQHF	TGTGCCAGCAGTCCGACAGGGTTGGAGCCCCAGCATTTT
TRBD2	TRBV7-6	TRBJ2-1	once	CASSRLASQFNEQFF	TGTGCCAGCAGCCGACTAGCGTCCCAATTCAATGAGCAGTTCTTC
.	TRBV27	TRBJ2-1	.	CASRELAAALNEQFF	TGTGCCAGCCGGGAGTTGGCGGCGGCCCTTAATGAGCAGTTCTTC
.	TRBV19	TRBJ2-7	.	CASSITRDLPTYEQYF	TGTGCCAGTAGTATTACTAGGGACTTACCGACCTACGAGCAGTACTTC
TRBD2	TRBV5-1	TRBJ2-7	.	CASSFTSGADEQYF	TGCGCCAGCAGCTTCACTAGCGGGGCCGATGAGCAGTACTTC
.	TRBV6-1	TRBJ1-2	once	CASSEQGSGGYTF	TGTGCCAGCAGTGAACAGGGTTCTGGCGGCTACACCTTC
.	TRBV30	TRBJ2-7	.	CACSAGGEQYF	TGTGCCTGTTCAGCGGGTGGCGAGCAGTACTTC
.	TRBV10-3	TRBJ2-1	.	CAISADSTYNEQFF	TGTGCCATCAGTGCGGACAGTACCTACAATGAGCAGTTCTTC
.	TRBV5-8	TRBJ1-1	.	CASSPQGSTEAFF	TGTGCCAGCAGCCCACAGGGTAGCACTGAAGCTTTCTTT
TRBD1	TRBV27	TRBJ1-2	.	CASSLGAGGARGYTF	TGTGCCAGCAGTTTAGGGGCAGGGGGCGCGAGGGGCTACACCTTC
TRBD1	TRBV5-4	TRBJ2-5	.	CASSSTRTGLLLETQYF	TGTGCCAGCAGCTCCACCCGGACAGGGCTTTTATTGGAGACCCAGTACTTC
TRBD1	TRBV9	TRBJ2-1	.	CASSPWTGTYNEQFF	TGTGCCAGCAGCCCGTGGACAGGGACCTACAATGAGCAGTTCTTC
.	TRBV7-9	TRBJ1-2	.	CASSFVEDYGYTF	TGTGCCAGCAGCTTCGTGGAGGACTATGGCTACACCTTC
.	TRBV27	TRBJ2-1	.	CASSLFGPSSYNEQFF	TGTGCCAGCAGTTTATTCGGTCCGTCCTCCTACAATGAGCAGTTCTTC
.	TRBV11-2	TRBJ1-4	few	CASSQGWEKLFF	TGTGCCAGCAGTCAGGGTTGGGAAAAACTGTTTTTT
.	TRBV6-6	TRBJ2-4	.	CASSSEQLAKNIQYF	TGTGCCAGCAGTTCGGAACAGTTAGCCAAAAACATTCAGTACTTC
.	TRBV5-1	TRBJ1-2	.	CASSLTGGEQGYTF	TGCGCCAGCAGCTTGACAGGCGGAGAACAGGGCTACACCTTC
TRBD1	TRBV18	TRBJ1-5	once	CASSRTGMHQPQHF	TGTGCCAGCTCACGGACAGGGATGCATCAGCCCCAGCATTTT